This TCR beta chain was sequenced in a study of T cell repertoires in cytomegalovirus infection (dated by TCRdb to the late 2010s). In terms of the full investigation: The HLA type of each donor mattered for the analysis, because public TCR beta signatures pointed to carriage of CMV infection along with the matching HLA type. What the work shows at the level of the full study, not this receptor alone: In the ex vivo response, HLA-C-restricted CMV-specific TCR beta clonotypes were dominant, and in two of eight donors the single most frequent clonotype came from this HLA-C-restricted group. In both this cohort and an independent cohort of 350 to 400 donors, the cumulative frequency of public TCR beta family members distinguished carriers of CMV infection plus the relevant HLA type.

This clonotype occurred a few times. There is no known antigen for this receptor. No much larger clone is present one base from it, and per-base qualities are unavailable. The sequencer was an Illumina HiSeq 1500. TCRdb redid the processing of the public reads, applying fastp at Q25 and MiXCR, and retained in-frame beta chains. Every CDR3 protein is listed once, alongside the most common genes and DNA of its rows. The sample table contains approximately 500,000 distinct CDR3 sequences; only one count was recorded for about 11% of them. The ten largest make up roughly 10% of the sample. There are 16 amino acids in the CDR3, from cysteine to phenylalanine inclusive. Of the read, only the CDR3 DNA is kept; its 48 bases are in frame from base 1. Reading the germline V gene gives CDR1 MDHEN and CDR2 SYDVKM. The junction shows trimming of 1 base on V and 9 bases on J, and the gene matches do not reach 6 bases of it.

The sample was PBMCs. This clonotype originated in a human donor in good health (CMV status not recorded). Some clones in this sample may be carry-over from other donors' samples. The chain is encoded by TRBV28 joined to TRBJ2-1; 13 bases in between match TRBD2. The CDR3 reads CASSLSTSGRYSEQFF. At the DNA level, the sequence is TGTGCCAGCAGTTTATCGACTAGCGGGAGGTATAGTGAGCAGTTCTTC.